The present TCR beta chain was sequenced within a study of shared clonotypes between healthy human individuals. Study-wide results and caveats: A reduction in generation probabilities was seen for non-shared clonotypes relative to those shared by all four donors. Naive CD4 clonotype sharing across several donors was about 5.3%.

Each PCR replicate from the sorted subsets contained 200 to 250 ng DNA, which is tens of thousands of T cell genomes. Sequencing was performed with immunoSEQ multiplex PCR; in TCRdb, only in-frame clones are kept and a portion is missing. The sample has just over 2,000,000 clones, about 95% seen once. Germline V gives CDR1 SNHLY, CDR2 FYNNEI. This CDR3 is 14 amino acids long. V shed 4 bases and J 8 bases; nucleotides not matched to a gene: 6. Cells designated naive CD8 were CD45RO-negative and were positively selected for CCR7, with terminally differentiated effector memory CD45RA+ cells excluded. Every contributor of samples was a Caucasian grown-up residing in Nashville, Tennessee. With regard to this clone: Its matching antigen is unknown.

The J gene is TRBJ2-1, the V gene TRBV2, with 9 bases identical to TRBD2. This receptor was identified in a man younger than 35 in good health. The source material was naive CD8+ T cells sorted from blood. The CDR3 is CASSVLAGAYEQFF. The CDR3 DNA reads TGTGCCAGCAGTGTTTTAGCGGGAGCCTATGAGCAGTTCTTC.